This entry concerns a single T cell receptor beta chain. Antigen: not known. The sample is drawn from a study of OX40 agonist ivuxolimab in advanced cancers. Study-level points and caveats: The mean number of expanded clones was higher in CD8+ T cells than in CD4+. At 0.1 to 3.0 mg/kg, clonal expansion of CD4+ and CD8+ blood T cells had occurred by week 6.

Clones were read by immunoSEQ multiplex PCR, and TCRdb kept only the in-frame ones, dropping some. The sample contains around 60,000 clones, 75% to 90% of which appear only once. V lost 2 bases to trimming and J lost 2 bases; unmatched junction nucleotides: 6. The CDR3 runs 16 residues. CDR1 and CDR2 (germline): MNHEY, SVGAGI. This specimen consisted of CD4+ or CD8+ T cells sorted from blood, obtained in a trial of the OX40 agonist ivuxolimab. This sequence joins TRBV6-5 and TRBJ2-7; 10 bases line up with TRBD2. The source is an adult with an advanced solid tumor such as melanoma, head and neck, liver or kidney cancer. CDR3 amino acids: CASSYGPSGSPYEQYF. DNA of the CDR3: TGTGCCAGCAGTTACGGCCCTAGCGGGAGTCCCTACGAGCAGTACTTC.